These 13 T cell receptor beta chains were sequenced from one sample in a study of OX40 agonist ivuxolimab in advanced cancers. The library was made by the immunoSEQ multiplex PCR assay. In its TCRdb copy, this immuneACCESS table keeps in-frame sequences only and misses some clones. Where compared with another copy, unresolved V genes explain less than half of these, and the others have no known cause. This sample gives under 80,000 clones in total; more than 70% of them show up just once. Clones ranked in the top ten supply around 0.8% of the sample. The source material was CD4+ or CD8+ T cells sorted from blood, sampled in a trial of the OX40 agonist ivuxolimab. These TCRs come from an adult with an advanced solid tumor such as melanoma, head and neck, liver or kidney cancer.

This clone was counted ten times or more. V gene TRBV4-1 combines with J gene TRBJ2-3; D assignment may be TRBD1 or TRBD2 (5 bases each). The CDR3 sequence is 13 residues long. V was pared by 0 bases and J by 8 bases, with 9 bases between. The V gene's germline CDR1 is MGHRA and CDR2 YSYEKL. The CDR3 is CASSQDGTSTQYF. The CDR3 DNA follows: TGCGCCAGCAGCCAAGACGGGACGAGTACGCAGTATTTT.

The rearrangement links TRBV7-9 to TRBJ1-3; unclear D gene. There are 14 residues in the CDR3. Between the trimmed V and J ends, which lost 1 base and 0 bases, there was a span of 4 bases. CDR1 and CDR2 from the germline V gene are SEHNR and FQNEAQ (reference sequence). The CDR3 DNA sequence: TGTGCCAGCAGCTTAGAATTCTCTGGAAACACCATATATTTT. Amino acid sequence: CASSLEFSGNTIYF. Drawing the rest from reference TRBV7-9 and TRBJ1-3, the complete variable domain is DTGVSQNPRHKITKRGQNVTFRCDPISEHNRLYWYRQTLGQGPEFLTYFQNEAQLEKSRLLSDRFSAERPKGSFSTLEIQRTEQGDSAMYLCASSLEFSGNTIYFGEGSWLTVV.

This clone was counted a single time. The chain couples TRBV19 to TRBJ1-1; 7 bases are shared with TRBD1. In germline, CDR1 is LNHDA, CDR2 SQIVND (reference sequence). V shed 3 bases, J shed 0 bases, and the junction held 7 bases outside the gene matches. CDR3 length: 16 residues. The CDR3, as DNA: TGTGCCAGTAGTATCCAGGGGGGGAGCATGAACACTGAAGCTTTCTTT. Translating it yields CASSIQGGSMNTEAFF.

The rearrangement links TRBV2 to TRBJ1-3; no firm D call. V shed 3 bases and J shed 0 bases, with 6 bases lying between them. The germline gives CDR1 SNHLY, CDR2 FYNNEI. This CDR3 comprises 14 residues. The CDR3 loop is CASSESVSGNTIYF. The CDR3 DNA follows: TGTGCCAGCAGTGAGTCCGTCTCTGGAAACACCATATATTTT.

The V call is TRBV6-5, the J call TRBJ1-3; the D is unclear. Germline assignment: CDR1 MNHEY and CDR2 SVGAGI. V gave up 4 bases and J gave up 6 bases, with 10 bases separating them. The CDR3 covers 13 residues. CDR3 sequence (DNA): TGTGCCAGCAGTTCCGTCGCCGTAAACACCATATATTTT. Its translation is CASSSVAVNTIYF.

This clone has more than one count but fewer than ten. This chain uses TRBV5-5 with TRBJ2-7; TRBD2 agrees at 11 bases. CDR1 is SGHKS and CDR2 is YYEKEE in the germline V gene (reference sequence). CDR3 length: 14 amino acids. After removal of 2 bases from V and 7 bases from J, the junction contained 5 bases not matched to a gene. The CDR3 sequence: CASSFTSGSGEQYF. CDR3 nucleotides: TGTGCCAGCAGCTTTACTAGCGGGAGTGGGGAGCAGTACTTC.

This rearrangement joins TRBV6-5 to TRBJ2-1; D unresolved. The CDR3 consists of 14 residues. Germline V gene sequence: CDR1 MNHEY, CDR2 SVGAGI. V lost 6 bases and J 0 bases, leaving 9 bases between the germline ends. This CDR3 reads CASRKRSSYNEQFF. The CDR3 nucleotides read TGTGCCAGCAGGAAGCGTAGCTCCTACAATGAGCAGTTCTTC.

The chain has TRBV9 and TRBJ2-1; perhaps TRBD1 as D (6 bases). V was trimmed by 4 bases and J by 4 bases, leaving 18 bases between them. The germline CDR1 and CDR2 sequences are SGDLS and YYNGEE. This CDR3 is 16 amino acids long. CDR3 bases: TGTGCCAGCAGCTTCTCAGGGGTAACGGGGTACAATGAGCAGTTCTTC. This codes for CASSFSGVTGYNEQFF.

By its share, this clone is medium-sized. The chain joins TRBV4-1 to TRBJ2-2, with TRBD1 identical over 7 bases. From germline, CDR1 is MGHRA and CDR2 YSYEKL. The CDR3 is 18 residues long. V lost 5 bases to trimming and J lost 0 bases; unmatched junction nucleotides: 12. This CDR3 is CASSTQTTGTANTGELFF. The CDR3 DNA reads TGCGCCAGCAGCACCCAGACGACCGGGACAGCGAACACCGGGGAGCTGTTTTTT.

This chain uses TRBV19 with TRBJ1-2; tentative D call: TRBD1 (5 bases). Per germline, CDR1 LNHDA and CDR2 SQIVND (reference sequence). The CDR3 spans 13 residues. V gave up 7 bases and J gave up 3 bases, with 12 bases separating them. The CDR3 is CASTEGPDYGYTF. The CDR3 DNA sequence: TGTGCCAGTACTGAGGGACCGGACTATGGCTACACCTTC.

The chain recombines TRBV27 with TRBJ2-1; 15 bases agree with TRBD2. Trimming cost V 4 bases and J 10 bases; bases outside gene matches: 11. CDR3 length equals 17 residues. CDR1 MNHEY and CDR2 SMNVEV come from the germline V gene (reference sequence). This chain's CDR3 is CASSSRTSGRASTEQFF. The CDR3 DNA reads as TGTGCCAGCAGTTCCCGGACTAGCGGGAGGGCCTCCACCGAGCAGTTCTTC.

The V and J genes are TRBV7-3 and TRBJ1-2; the D is unclear. Trimming left V 4 bases short and J 3 bases short, with 21 bases between. This CDR3 comprises 17 residues. Germline assignment: CDR1 SGHTA and CDR2 FQGTGA. Here the CDR3 DNA reads TGTGCCAGCAGCTCAACCCCGGGCCCCCCTCCGGACTATGGCTACACCTTC. Its protein product is CASSSTPGPPPDYGYTF.

The genes are TRBV5-6 and TRBJ2-7; 10 nucleotides agree with TRBD1. The V gene end was trimmed by 6 bases and the J gene end by 5 bases; junction bases not matched to a gene: 14. The CDR3 runs 16 residues. CDR1 is SGHDT and CDR2 is YYEEEE in the germline V gene. The CDR3 region is CASTPTGTGAQNEQYF. As DNA, the CDR3 is TGTGCCAGCACCCCGACCGGGACAGGGGCCCAAAACGAGCAGTACTTC.